The 11 T cell receptor beta chains below were found in one sample sequenced in a study of CD8 T cells in ankylosing spondylitis. TCRdb re-derived calls from the 5' RACE reads in MiXCR, one entry per CDR3 protein. The sample lists 150,000 to 200,000 distinct CDR3 sequences, approximately 10% occurring once. The specimen sequenced was blood, either unsorted or a sorted T cell fraction (not recorded which). Every receptor here comes from a male donor with ankylosing spondylitis or in good health (not recorded which).

In its sample, this clonotype was seen many times. This chain uses TRBV4-3 with TRBJ2-1; TRBD1 matches 7 bases. This CDR3 is built from 15 residues. V shed 4 bases and J 6 bases; nucleotides not matched to a gene: 9. The V gene's germline CDR1 is LGHNA and CDR2 YSLEER. The CDR3 here is CASSRLQGVGNEQFF. The CDR3 DNA reads TGCGCCAGCAGCCGCCTTCAGGGGGTCGGCAATGAGCAGTTCTTC.

This clonotype showed up many times. The V and J genes are TRBV7-7 and TRBJ2-5, with 7 bases lining up with TRBD1. J gave up 2 bases and V 4 bases, and 4 bases lay outside the gene matches. Germline assignment: CDR1 SSHAT and CDR2 FNYEAQ (reference sequence). This CDR3 is built from 14 residues. CDR3 coding DNA: TGTGCCAGCAGCTCGACAGGGCTACAAGAGACCCAGTACTTC. The encoded protein is CASSSTGLQETQYF.

This clonotype was seen a handful of times. The rearrangement joins TRBV4-2 to TRBJ2-5; 7 nucleotides agree with TRBD2. CDR1 and CDR2 from the germline V gene are LGHNA and YNFKEQ. The V segment lost 0 bases and the J segment 1 base; nucleotides outside the gene matches: 5. The CDR3 contains 16 residues. The CDR3 reads CASSQESGGLQETQYF. As DNA, the CDR3 is TGTGCCAGCAGCCAAGAGTCGGGGGGACTCCAAGAGACCCAGTACTTC.

The chain couples TRBV5-6 to TRBJ2-5; D remains ambiguous. CDR1 is SGHDT, CDR2 YYEEEE, per germline. The CDR3 sequence is 17 residues long. V shed 0 bases and J shed 2 bases, with 17 bases lying between them. CDR3 DNA sequence: TGTGCCAGCAGCTTGGGGAGCCTTTTGGGTCTGCAAGAGACCCAGTACTTC. It codes for CASSLGSLLGLQETQYF.

Points on this clonotype: This sequence may be a read error, since a much larger clone differs from it by one base. The V call is TRBV15, the J call TRBJ1-5; 9 bases align to TRBD1. Germline V gene data show CDR1 as LNHNV and CDR2 as YYDKDF (reference sequence). The CDR3 covers 17 residues. The CDR3 sequence is CATSRTQGARSNQTQHF. The DNA of the CDR3 is TGTGCCACCAGCAGAACACAGGGGGCGCGAAGCAATCAGACCCAGCATTTT.

This clonotype was recorded many times. The rearrangement uses TRBV5-1 and TRBJ1-6; D gene uncertain. This CDR3 comprises 17 residues. Germline V lookup: CDR1 SGHRS, CDR2 YFSETQ. The V and J ends lost 4 bases and 7 bases respectively, with 21 bases between them. The DNA for the CDR3 is TGCGCCAGCAGCCTTAGCACGGCGGCAGTGCGGAATTCACCCCTCCACTTT. Its translation: CASSLSTAAVRNSPLHF.

There are many counts of this clonotype. The chain has TRBV15 and TRBJ2-7, with no clear D. The germline CDR1 and CDR2 sequences are LNHNV and YYDKDF (reference sequence). The CDR3 loop spans 15 amino acids. The V end lost 0 bases, the J end lost 0 bases, and 9 bases lay between the germline ends. DNA of the CDR3: TGTGCCACCAGCAGAGATCCGGGTAGCTCCTACGAGCAGTACTTC. Its translation: CATSRDPGSSYEQYF.

The chain has TRBV11-2 and TRBJ2-7, with 10 bases aligning to TRBD2. Per germline, CDR1 SGHAT and CDR2 FQNNGV. The CDR3 consists of 15 residues. With V trimmed by 5 bases and J by 0 bases, 4 bases remained unmatched. The CDR3: CASSPLAGDSYEQYF. DNA for the CDR3: TGTGCCAGCAGCCCTCTAGCGGGGGACTCCTACGAGCAGTACTTC. The full variable domain, completed using reference TRBV11-2 and TRBJ2-7, is EAGVAQSPRYKIIEKRQSVAFWCNPISGHATLYWYQQILGQGPKLLIQFQNNGVVDDSQLPKDRFSAERLKGVDSTLKIQPAKLEDSAVYLCASSPLAGDSYEQYFGPGTRLTVT.

This rearrangement joins TRBV3-1 to TRBJ1-2, with 7 positions matching TRBD1. Trimming removed 3 bases from V and 1 base from J; junction bases left unmatched: 23. CDR1 is LGHDT, CDR2 YNNKEL, per germline (reference sequence). This CDR3 spans 21 amino acids. In DNA, the CDR3 is TGTGCCAGCAGCCAGGGGGTAATGAGACAGGGTTTAAGGAGATTTAACTATGGCTACACCTTC. It specifies CASSQGVMRQGLRRFNYGYTF.

This clonotype occurred many times. This chain connects TRBV5-1 to TRBJ2-3; 10 bases match TRBD1. Germline V gene lookup returns CDR1 SGHRS and CDR2 YFSETQ. Trimming removed 4 bases from V and 6 bases from J; junction bases left unmatched: 5. The CDR3 runs 14 residues. The CDR3 loop reads CASSHGQGGDTQYF. In DNA form, the CDR3 reads TGCGCCAGCAGCCACGGACAGGGGGGGGATACGCAGTATTTT.

This clonotype was seen repeatedly, ten times or more. This chain uses TRBV5-1 with TRBJ1-3; D unclear. CDR1 SGHRS and CDR2 YFSETQ come from the germline V gene. The germline V and J ends were trimmed by 0 bases and 0 bases, with 13 bases remaining between them. The CDR3 is 17 residues long. The CDR3 reads CASSLEGRLHSGNTIYF. CDR3 nucleotide sequence: TGCGCCAGCAGCTTGGAGGGCAGGCTACACTCTGGAAACACCATATATTTT. The variable domain in full, completed from reference TRBV5-1 and TRBJ1-3, reads KAGVTQTPRYLIKTRGQQVTLSCSPISGHRSVSWYQQTPGQGLQFLFEYFSETQRNKGNFPGRFSGRQFSNSRSEMNVSTLELGDSALYLCASSLEGRLHSGNTIYFGEGSWLTVV.